Listed below are T cell receptor beta chains from one sample, sequenced in a study of T cells after yellow fever vaccination. From the 5' RACE reads, TCRdb called clonotypes with MiXCR, one entry per CDR3 protein. The sample includes about 400,000 distinct CDR3 sequences, 6.2% of them seen just once. The sequences come from PBMCs, collected 5 days after the yellow fever booster vaccination. The source is a man between 25 and 39 years old who received the YFV17D yellow fever vaccine. The CDR3 runs from the conserved cysteine through the conserved F or W. The D gene is left open where the match is weak.

V gene: TRBV18
D gene: NA
CDR3 protein: CASSLTTGYNEQFF

V gene: TRBV12-3/TRBV12-4
D gene: TRBD2
CDR3 protein: CASGGGGGSSYNEQFF

V gene: TRBV24-1
D gene: NA
CDR3 protein: CATSDITSRQQETQYF

V gene: TRBV12-3/TRBV12-4
D gene: TRBD1
CDR3 protein: CASSFTGGGTDTQYF

V gene: TRBV5-6
D gene: NA
CDR3 protein: CASSFPRTVDDYEQYF

V gene: TRBV12-3/TRBV12-4
D gene: NA
CDR3 protein: CASSLSGAYNEQFF

V gene: TRBV7-8
D gene: NA
CDR3 protein: CASSAEGLPSYEQYF

V gene: TRBV11-2
D gene: TRBD1
CDR3 protein: CASSLDRDRGYAEQFF

V gene: TRBV6-1
D gene: NA
CDR3 protein: CASSWQDYGYTF

V gene: TRBV6-5
D gene: TRBD1
CDR3 protein: CASSYGITGGLYEQYF

V gene: TRBV15
D gene: TRBD1
CDR3 protein: CATSRGGGVYEQYF

V gene: TRBV7-2
D gene: NA
CDR3 protein: CASSPNVGSYEQYF

V gene: TRBV20-1
D gene: NA
CDR3 protein: CSARVGGYGYTF

V gene: TRBV6-2/TRBV6-3
D gene: NA
CDR3 protein: CASSYDDFGGNQPQHF

V gene: TRBV7-2
D gene: NA
CDR3 protein: CASTLRGSSYEQYF

V gene: TRBV20-1
D gene: TRBD2
CDR3 protein: CSASRGGDGGEQYF

V gene: TRBV6-6
D gene: NA
CDR3 protein: CAIENRVGETQYF

V gene: TRBV7-3
D gene: NA
CDR3 protein: CASSLLGRRHNEQFF

V gene: TRBV14
D gene: NA
CDR3 protein: CASSRRDTGNIQYF

V gene: TRBV28
D gene: NA
CDR3 protein: CASRWGGPGANVLTF

V gene: TRBV30
D gene: NA
CDR3 protein: CAWKGSGYEQYF

V gene: TRBV20-1
D gene: TRBD2
CDR3 protein: CSAQREGLRDTQYF

V gene: TRBV11-2
D gene: NA
CDR3 protein: CASSLEIRTPYEQYF

V gene: TRBV5-1
D gene: TRBD1
CDR3 protein: CASSNTGAVETQYF

V gene: TRBV30
D gene: NA
CDR3 protein: CAWTASGANVLTF

V gene: TRBV27
D gene: NA
CDR3 protein: CASSRRADNEQFF

V gene: TRBV2
D gene: TRBD1
CDR3 protein: CASLRGQGAGDTQYF

V gene: TRBV11-2
D gene: NA
CDR3 protein: CASSLGRSYEQYF

V gene: TRBV7-2
D gene: TRBD2
CDR3 protein: CASKEAGAEEQYF

V gene: TRBV5-1
D gene: NA
CDR3 protein: CASKAETDTQYF

V gene: TRBV27
D gene: TRBD1
CDR3 protein: CASSSPGQGQYF

V gene: TRBV29-1
D gene: NA
CDR3 protein: CSVEPDCTPLGAQYF

V gene: TRBV12-3/TRBV12-4
D gene: NA
CDR3 protein: CTSSPRTNEQFF

V gene: TRBV12-3/TRBV12-4
D gene: NA
CDR3 protein: CASSLAYGVNEQFF

V gene: TRBV5-4
D gene: NA
CDR3 protein: CASSLAEDNLNYGYTF

V gene: TRBV15
D gene: TRBD1
CDR3 protein: CATSKQGAGTGELFF

V gene: TRBV20-1
D gene: TRBD1
CDR3 protein: CSGQEGQGLDTQYF

V gene: TRBV5-4
D gene: NA
CDR3 protein: CASSLPGFEQYF

V gene: TRBV5-4
D gene: NA
CDR3 protein: CASSLRVQAESGANVLTF

V gene: TRBV19
D gene: TRBD2
CDR3 protein: CASSPGLAGGPDNEQFF

V gene: TRBV27
D gene: NA
CDR3 protein: CASRMGGVPYEQYF

V gene: TRBV7-2
D gene: NA
CDR3 protein: CASSLAGVEQFF

V gene: TRBV20-1
D gene: NA
CDR3 protein: CSAFPSPSSANEQFF

V gene: TRBV4-3
D gene: TRBD1
CDR3 protein: CASSQGLRTGGHEQYF

V gene: TRBV6-5
D gene: TRBD1
CDR3 protein: CASSYTGTGDINYGYTF

V gene: TRBV3-1
D gene: NA
CDR3 protein: CASRRDGDFYEQYF

V gene: TRBV6-6
D gene: NA
CDR3 protein: CASRRDTQYF

V gene: TRBV29-1
D gene: TRBD1
CDR3 protein: CSSRTGAQETQYF

V gene: TRBV5-1
D gene: NA
CDR3 protein: CASSFQGDTGELFF

V gene: TRBV7-9
D gene: TRBD2
CDR3 protein: CASSSTAGEVEQFF

V gene: TRBV5-4
D gene: TRBD1
CDR3 protein: CASSLPTGGFHEQYF

V gene: TRBV5-4
D gene: TRBD2
CDR3 protein: CASSLEVRGSAYEQYF

V gene: TRBV7-8
D gene: NA
CDR3 protein: CASSLTRIGADTQYF

V gene: TRBV5-1
D gene: NA
CDR3 protein: CASRPGKENYGYTF

V gene: TRBV20-1
D gene: TRBD2
CDR3 protein: CSARKLGGRFTNEQFF

V gene: TRBV5-1
D gene: NA
CDR3 protein: CASSLPDLGETQYF

V gene: TRBV12-3/TRBV12-4
D gene: NA
CDR3 protein: CASSPGRRGEQYF

V gene: TRBV20-1
D gene: NA
CDR3 protein: CSARLGFLEQFF

V gene: TRBV20-1
D gene: TRBD2
CDR3 protein: CSAIDPLAGEPTQYF